The 20 T cell receptor beta chains listed next were all sequenced from one sample in a study of identical twins. A single record per CDR3 protein comes from TCRdb applying MiXCR to the 5' RACE reads. In the table there are about 210,000 distinct CDR3 sequences, around a tenth of which are singletons. Source material: memory (CD45RO+) T cells sorted from blood. Every receptor here comes from a woman aged 18-35 years in good health.

This clonotype has just a few counts. This sequence joins TRBV12-3 or TRBV12-4 and TRBJ2-7, with D unclear. The length of the CDR3 is 14 residues. V gave up 3 bases and J gave up 5 bases, with 14 bases separating them. The CDR3 sequence: CASSFDLTRNEQYF. The CDR3 DNA sequence: TGTGCCAGCAGTTTTGATCTCACTCGGAACGAGCAGTACTTC.

With regard to this clonotype: A single base separates this from a much larger clone, so it may be a read error. The gene calls are TRBV20-1 and TRBJ2-5; D uncertain. The CDR3 runs to 11 residues. Germline values: CDR1 DFQATT, CDR2 SNEGSKA (reference sequence). The CDR3 DNA follows: TGCGGTGCTACGATGGCGGAGACCCAGTACTTC. Translated: CGATMAETQYF.

The V and J genes are TRBV10-3 and TRBJ2-5, with 9 bases fitting TRBD2. This CDR3 is 14 amino acids long. Looked up from germline, CDR1 is ENHRY and CDR2 is SYGVKD. The V gene end was trimmed by 10 bases and the J gene end by 2 bases; junction bases not matched to a gene: 8. The DNA for the CDR3 is TGTGCCACTGTAGCGGGGGCCGCTCAAGAGACCCAGTACTTC. Protein sequence: CATVAGAAQETQYF.

The V call is TRBV27, the J call TRBJ2-7; 9 bases map to TRBD2. Per the germline V gene, CDR1 is MNHEY and CDR2 is SMNVEV (reference sequence). The CDR3 runs 16 residues. The V gene end was trimmed by 6 bases and the J gene end by 6 bases; junction bases not matched to a gene: 15. The CDR3 is CASRAFGTSFTREQYF. Written as DNA, the CDR3 is TGTGCCAGCAGGGCATTTGGGACTAGCTTTACACGCGAGCAGTACTTC.

The table lists this clonotype with many counts. V is TRBV6-1 and J is TRBJ1-6; TRBD1 matches 10 bases. Germline V gives CDR1 MNHNS, CDR2 SASEGT. Trimming took 6 bases from V and 9 from J; bases not matched to a gene: 5. The length of the CDR3 is 14 residues. CDR3 nucleotide sequence: TGTGCCAGCAGCCCCGGACAGGGGGGTTCACCCCTCCACTTT. Translated: CASSPGQGGSPLHF.

This chain joins TRBV15 and TRBJ2-7, with TRBD1 identical over 8 bases. CDR3 size: 16 residues. Germline V gene data show CDR1 as LNHNV and CDR2 as YYDKDF (reference sequence). J lost 2 bases, V lost 1 base, and 7 bases had no gene match. CDR3 sequence reads: CATSRGPGGSTYEQYF. CDR3 sequence (DNA): TGTGCCACCAGCAGAGGTCCAGGGGGCTCAACCTACGAGCAGTACTTC.

This clonotype was counted only a few times. The V gene is TRBV9, the J gene TRBJ1-1; unclear D gene. The CDR3 has 16 amino acids. Per germline, CDR1 SGDLS and CDR2 YYNGEE. Trimming shortened V by 4 bases and J by 3 bases, and 19 bases separated the two germline ends. In DNA form, the CDR3 reads TGTGCCAGCAGCCCCCGCCCTGACGGTGTTTACACTGAAGCTTTCTTT. Translated: CASSPRPDGVYTEAFF. Using reference TRBV9 and TRBJ1-1 for the parts outside the CDR3, the full variable domain is DSGVTQTPKHLITATGQRVTLRCSPRSGDLSVYWYQQSLDQGLQFLIQYYNGEERAKGNILERFSAQQFPDLHSELNLSSLELGDSALYFCASSPRPDGVYTEAFFGQGTRLTVV.

This clonotype was observed a few times. This chain connects TRBV3-1 to TRBJ2-1, with 8 bases identical to TRBD2. Germline CDR1 is LGHDT and CDR2 is YNNKEL (reference sequence). J gave up 4 bases and V 3 bases, and 5 bases lay outside the gene matches. This CDR3 comprises 15 residues. The CDR3 nucleotides read TGTGCCAGCAGCCACCTGGGACTAGGGTACAATGAGCAGTTCTTC. Protein sequence: CASSHLGLGYNEQFF.

This clonotype has only a few counts. The chain is built from TRBV20-1 and TRBJ1-2, with D perhaps TRBD1 (6 bases). The V gene lost 6 bases and the J gene lost 4 bases, with 15 bases spanning the gap. The CDR3 consists of 13 residues. Germline V gene sequence: CDR1 DFQATT, CDR2 SNEGSKA (reference sequence). The CDR3 sequence is CSAPDREGYGYTF. CDR3 in DNA: TGCAGTGCACCGGACAGAGAGGGCTATGGCTACACCTTC.

This clonotype was counted many times. V usage is TRBV7-4 and J usage is TRBJ2-7; D gene uncertain. The CDR3 totals 19 residues. Per germline, CDR1 SGHVT and CDR2 SQSDAQ. V was pared by 5 bases and J by 2 bases, with 28 bases between. The CDR3 sequence is CASSPAWKEGPFHTYEQYF. Here the CDR3 DNA reads TGTGCCAGCAGCCCTGCGTGGAAGGAAGGCCCATTCCATACCTACGAGCAGTACTTC.

The sample holds many counts of this clonotype. The chain links TRBV29-1 to TRBJ1-4; D is possibly TRBD1 (6 bases). The germline gives CDR1 SQVTM, CDR2 ANQGSEA. The CDR3 has 13 amino acids. The germline V and J ends were trimmed by 0 bases and 6 bases, with 8 bases remaining between them. Written as DNA, the CDR3 is TGCAGCGTTGAAGAGGGGGCAGATGAAAAACTGTTTTTT. It codes for CSVEEGADEKLFF.

This clonotype was seen repeatedly, ten times or more. V gene TRBV5-1 combines with J gene TRBJ1-1; D is possibly TRBD1 (5 bases). The germline V gene encodes CDR1 SGHRS and CDR2 YFSETQ. The CDR3 runs to 14 residues. Trimming cost V 4 bases and J 7 bases, with 17 bases left between them. The CDR3 sequence: CASSLRSGESEAFF. In nucleotides, the CDR3 is TGCGCCAGCAGCCTGAGGTCGGGGGAAAGTGAAGCTTTCTTT. Full variable domain (rest looked up from reference TRBV5-1 and TRBJ1-1): KAGVTQTPRYLIKTRGQQVTLSCSPISGHRSVSWYQQTPGQGLQFLFEYFSETQRNKGNFPGRFSGRQFSNSRSEMNVSTLELGDSALYLCASSLRSGESEAFFGQGTRLTVV.

This clonotype has just a few counts. The genes are TRBV4-3 and TRBJ2-1; TRBD2 matches at 11 bases. The CDR3 runs 15 residues. With 1 base clipped from V and 10 bases from J, the junction kept 6 bases outside the gene matches. Germline values: CDR1 LGHNA, CDR2 YSLEER. The CDR3 loop is CASSQGLAGWGEQFF. As DNA, the CDR3 is TGCGCCAGCAGCCAAGGACTAGCGGGATGGGGCGAGCAGTTCTTC.

The rearrangement joins TRBV10-3 to TRBJ2-3; perhaps TRBD2 as D (5 bases). V was clipped by 10 bases and J by 1 base, with 21 bases between them. Germline loops: CDR1 ENHRY, CDR2 SYGVKD. This CDR3 comprises 16 residues. DNA for the CDR3: TGTGCCACCAAAGGAGGTTTCGGCCCTCGCACAGATACGCAGTATTTT. This gives the protein CATKGGFGPRTDTQYF.

In this sample, this clonotype turned up many times. Relative to the germline gene, one junction end is altered; a read error may explain this. The genes are TRBV5-6 and TRBJ2-5; D not certain. This CDR3 spans 12 amino acids. Germline assignment: CDR1 SGHDT and CDR2 YYEEEE. The CDR3 bases are TGCGCCAGCAGCTTGGGGAAAGAGACCCAGTACTTC. Translation gives CASSLGKETQYF.

The CDR3 sequence is CASTAGSSYNEQFF. DNA of the CDR3: TGTGCCAGCACTGCGGGTAGCTCCTACAATGAGCAGTTCTTC. The chain couples TRBV27 to TRBJ2-1; TRBD2 might be the D (5 bases). The length of the CDR3 is 14 residues. Germline CDR1 MNHEY, CDR2 SMNVEV (reference sequence). The V gene lost 7 bases and the J gene lost 0 bases, with 10 bases spanning the gap.

This clonotype was observed a few times. The rearrangement links TRBV20-1 to TRBJ2-7; D possibly matches TRBD1 or TRBD2 (5 bases each). Trimming took off 4 bases at V and 6 bases at J, with 16 bases between the two ends. This CDR3 is built from 13 residues. In germline, CDR1 is DFQATT, CDR2 SNEGSKA (reference sequence). This chain's CDR3 is CSATTGGSGEQYF. In DNA form, the CDR3 reads TGCAGTGCTACCACAGGAGGCAGCGGCGAGCAGTACTTC.

The chain is built from TRBV20-1 and TRBJ2-3; 9 positions agree with TRBD1. The ends lost 6 bases at V and 2 bases at J; junction bases unmatched: 6. In germline, CDR1 is DFQATT, CDR2 SNEGSKA (reference sequence). The CDR3 consists of 14 residues. CDR3: CSADRDRATDTQYF. CDR3 in DNA: TGCAGTGCGGACCGGGACAGGGCCACAGATACGCAGTATTTT.

V and J are TRBV28 and TRBJ2-1; 8 positions match TRBD2. Looked up from germline, CDR1 is MDHEN and CDR2 is SYDVKM. The CDR3 loop spans 14 amino acids. J lost 8 bases, V lost 3 bases, and 6 bases had no gene match. The CDR3 loop is CASSFGRGGHEQFF. DNA for the CDR3: TGTGCCAGCAGTTTCGGCCGGGGGGGCCATGAGCAGTTCTTC.

The chain combines TRBV12-3 or TRBV12-4 with TRBJ2-1; D is undetermined. The V gene lost 4 bases and the J gene lost 9 bases, with 13 bases spanning the gap. The CDR3 runs to 13 residues. The CDR3 DNA is TGTGCCAGCAGTTGGTTTTGGAGAAGTGAGCAGTTCTTC. This codes for CASSWFWRSEQFF.